What follows are 8 T cell receptor beta chains derived from one specimen sequenced in a study of cytomegalovirus exposure and HLA in healthy donors. The primer mix had 60 Vbeta and 13 Jbeta primers. Clones were read by immunoSEQ multiplex PCR, and TCRdb kept only the in-frame ones, dropping some. The table gives over 75,000 clones; the top ten clones make up roughly 6% of it. Sequences were obtained from PBMCs. The receptors were gathered from a girl aged 10-17 years in good health and CMV-seropositive.

The chain combines TRBV7-2 with TRBJ2-1, with D hard to call. V was clipped by 1 base and J by 4 bases, with 14 bases between them. CDR1 SGHTA and CDR2 FQGNSA come from the germline V gene. There are 16 residues in the CDR3. CDR3 protein: CASSLDSAPRYNEQFF. In nucleotides, the CDR3 is TGTGCCAGCAGCTTAGACTCCGCCCCCAGGTACAATGAGCAGTTCTTC.

The CDR3 nucleotides are TGTGCCAGCAGCTTAGGGGTTAGCACAGATACGCAGTATTTT. This codes for CASSLGVSTDTQYF. This chain uses TRBV5-6 with TRBJ2-3; maybe TRBD1 (5 bases). Germline V gene data show CDR1 as SGHDT and CDR2 as YYEEEE. The CDR3 contains 14 residues. V was pared by 2 bases and J by 0 bases, with 7 bases between.

Points on this clone: The sample contains more than one DNA sequence encoding this CDR3. The genes are TRBV6-6 and TRBJ2-1; no firm D call. CDR3 length equals 14 residues. Between the trimmed V and J ends, which lost 0 bases and 4 bases, there was a span of 7 bases. Germline lookup yields CDR1 MNHNY and CDR2 SVGAGI (reference sequence). CDR3 in DNA: TGTGCCAGCAGTTACTCGAGAGTATACAATGAGCAGTTCTTC. It yields the protein CASSYSRVYNEQFF.

V and J are TRBV9 and TRBJ1-2; 9 nucleotides align to TRBD1. V gave up 3 bases and J gave up 3 bases; unmatched junction bases: 12. The CDR3 is 17 amino acids. Germline CDR1 reads SGDLS; CDR2 reads YYNGEE. The CDR3 here is CASSATGTGSGDYGYTF. In DNA form, the CDR3 reads TGTGCCAGCAGCGCAACCGGGACAGGGAGTGGCGACTATGGCTACACCTTC. The entire variable domain, with the rest obtained from reference TRBV9 and TRBJ1-2, is as follows: DSGVTQTPKHLITATGQRVTLRCSPRSGDLSVYWYQQSLDQGLQFLIQYYNGEERAKGNILERFSAQQFPDLHSELNLSSLELGDSALYFCASSATGTGSGDYGYTFGSGTRLTVV.

V is TRBV4-3 and J is TRBJ2-7; TRBD1 might be the D (5 bases). CDR1 is LGHNA and CDR2 is YSLEER in the germline V gene. The CDR3 is 16 residues long. V lost 2 bases, J lost 0 bases, and 14 bases lay in between. The CDR3, as DNA: TGCGCCAGCAGCCAATTCAGGGTTCCTTTCTCCTACGAGCAGTACGTC. It yields the protein CASSQFRVPFSYEQYV.

This chain links TRBV7-2 with TRBJ1-1; D might be TRBD1 (5 bases). This CDR3 spans 14 amino acids. Germline V gene data show CDR1 as SGHTA and CDR2 as FQGNSA. The ends were cut back, 4 bases at V and 1 base at J, with 10 bases in the middle. The CDR3 nucleotides read TGTGCCAGCAGCTCCTTCACAGGGAACACTGAAGCTTTCTTT. Its protein is CASSSFTGNTEAFF. Filled out from reference TRBV7-2 and TRBJ1-1, the complete variable domain reads GAGVSQSPSNKVTEKGKDVELRCDPISGHTALYWYRQSLGQGLEFLIYFQGNSAPDKSGLPSDRFSAERTGGSVSTLTIQRTQQEDSAVYLCASSSFTGNTEAFFGQGTRLTVV.

V is TRBV2 and J is TRBJ1-5; 9 bases align to TRBD1. Trimming removed 6 bases from V and 2 bases from J; junction bases left unmatched: 2. CDR1 is SNHLY and CDR2 is FYNNEI in the germline V gene. This CDR3 has 14 amino acids. In DNA, the CDR3 is TGTGCCAGCAGCCGGACAGGGGGCAATCAGCCCCAGCATTTT. Protein product: CASSRTGGNQPQHF.

The V gene is TRBV18, the J gene TRBJ1-5; possibly TRBD1 for D (5 bases). This CDR3 is built from 16 residues. V was trimmed by 3 bases and J by 4 bases, leaving 16 bases between them. In germline, CDR1 is KGHSH, CDR2 LQKENI. CDR3 region: CASSPGRVQDNQPQHF. The CDR3 nucleotides read TGTGCCAGCTCACCGGGGCGAGTGCAAGATAATCAGCCCCAGCATTTT.